Below, 3 T cell receptor beta chains from the same sample are listed, as sequenced in a study of cytomegalovirus exposure and HLA in healthy donors. A multiplex PCR was run with 60 Vbeta primers and 13 Jbeta primers. Profiling relied on immunoSEQ multiplex PCR, and the TCRdb table lists in-frame clones only, not all of them. The sample includes about 180,000 clones, around 78% of them seen just once. The specimen was PBMCs. The receptors stem from a woman aged 45-59 years in good health and CMV-seropositive.

This clone came up a few times. The V gene is TRBV15, the J gene TRBJ2-5; possible D gene TRBD1, 5 bases. The germline V gene encodes CDR1 LNHNV and CDR2 YYDKDF (reference sequence). This CDR3 has 14 amino acids. Trimming took 2 bases from V and 3 from J, leaving 10 bases between them. CDR3 DNA sequence: TGTGCCACCAGCAGACTTCAAGGGGAAGAGACCCAGTACTTC. Translation gives CATSRLQGEETQYF.

The chain uses TRBV2 and TRBJ1-2; possible D gene TRBD1, 5 bases. From germline, CDR1 is SNHLY and CDR2 FYNNEI. Trimming stripped 4 bases from V and 2 bases from J, with 14 bases between. This CDR3 is built from 15 residues. CDR3 protein: CASSVSDTVNYGYTF. In DNA form, the CDR3 reads TGTGCCAGCAGTGTCTCGGACACAGTAAACTATGGCTACACCTTC. Full variable domain (missing parts from reference TRBV2 and TRBJ1-2): EPEVTQTPSHQVTQMGQEVILRCVPISNHLYFYWYRQILGQKVEFLVSFYNNEISEKSEIFDDQFSVERPDGSNFTLKIRSTKLEDSAMYFCASSVSDTVNYGYTFGSGTRLTVV.

This sequence joins TRBV9 and TRBJ2-1; D is unclear. CDR3 length: 12 amino acids. Germline CDR1 reads SGDLS; CDR2 reads YYNGEE. V was shortened by 3 bases and J by 9 bases, with 10 bases between the two germline ends. CDR3 amino acids: CASSAVRGEQFF. In DNA, the CDR3 is TGTGCCAGCAGCGCAGTACGAGGTGAGCAGTTCTTC.